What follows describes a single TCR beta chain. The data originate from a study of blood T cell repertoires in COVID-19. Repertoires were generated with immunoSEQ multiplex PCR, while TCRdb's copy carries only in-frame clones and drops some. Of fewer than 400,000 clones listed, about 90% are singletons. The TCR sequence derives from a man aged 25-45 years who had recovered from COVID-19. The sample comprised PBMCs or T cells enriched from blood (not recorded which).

This CDR3 is CASSPRDTRAARANVLTF. As DNA, the CDR3 is TGTGCCAGTAGTCCCCGGGACACCCGGGCGGCTCGGGCCAACGTCCTGACTTTC. This chain links TRBV19 with TRBJ2-6; tentatively, D is TRBD1 (6 bases). Trimming shortened V by 5 bases and J by 5 bases, and 22 bases separated the two germline ends. Per germline, CDR1 LNHDA and CDR2 SQIVND (reference sequence). CDR3 length: 18 residues. The full variable domain, its missing parts supplied by reference TRBV19 and TRBJ2-6, is DGGITQSPKYLFRKEGQNVTLSCEQNLNHDAMYWYRQDPGQGLRLIYYSQIVNDFQKGDIAEGYSVSREKKESFPLTVTSAQKNPTAFYLCASSPRDTRAARANVLTFGAGSRLTVL.